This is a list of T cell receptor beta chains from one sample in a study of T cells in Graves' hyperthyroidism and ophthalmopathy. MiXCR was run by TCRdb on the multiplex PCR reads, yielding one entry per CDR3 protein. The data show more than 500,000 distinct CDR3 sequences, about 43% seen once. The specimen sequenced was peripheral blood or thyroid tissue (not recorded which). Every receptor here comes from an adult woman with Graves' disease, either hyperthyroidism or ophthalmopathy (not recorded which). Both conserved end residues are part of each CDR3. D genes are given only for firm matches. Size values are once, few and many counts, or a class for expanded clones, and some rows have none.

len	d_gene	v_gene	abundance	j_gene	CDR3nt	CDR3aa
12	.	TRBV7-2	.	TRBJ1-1	TGTGCCAGCAGCTTAGCTGGGTCTTTGGCTTTCTTT	CASSLAGSLAFF
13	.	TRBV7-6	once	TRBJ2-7	TGTGCCAGCAGCTCCCGGGGGACAAGGGAGCAGTACTTC	CASSSRGTREQYF
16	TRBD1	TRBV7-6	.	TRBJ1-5	TGTGCCAGCAGCTTCCGGACAGGGGCCATCAATCAGCCCCAGCATTTT	CASSFRTGAINQPQHF
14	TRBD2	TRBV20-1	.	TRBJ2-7	TGCAGTGCCCCCGGGGGACTAGCGGTACTAGGGCAGTACTTC	CSAPGGLAVLGQYF
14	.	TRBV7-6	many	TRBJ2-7	TGTGCCAGCAGCCCGGACAGACATCCCTACGAGCAGTACTTC	CASSPDRHPYEQYF
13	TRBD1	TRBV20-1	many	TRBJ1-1	TGCAGTGCGCCCGGACAGGGGAACACTGAAGCTTTCTTT	CSAPGQGNTEAFF
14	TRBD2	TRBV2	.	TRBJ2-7	TGTGCCAGCACCTACGCGGGAGGGCCGAGGGAGCAGTACTTC	CASTYAGGPREQYF
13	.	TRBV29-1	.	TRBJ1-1	TGCAGCGTCGATGACAGGAAATACACTGAAGCTTTCTTT	CSVDDRKYTEAFF
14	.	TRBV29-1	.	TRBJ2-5	TGCAGCGTTGAAACCATTCCACCGGGGGAGACCCAGTACTTC	CSVETIPPGETQYF
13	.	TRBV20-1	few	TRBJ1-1	TGCAGTGCTAGAGACACCCTGGACACTGAAGCTTTCTTT	CSARDTLDTEAFF
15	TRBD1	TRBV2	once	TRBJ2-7	TGTGCCAGCAGTGTCCTGACAGGGGGCACCGGGGAGCTGTACTTC	CASSVLTGGTGELYF
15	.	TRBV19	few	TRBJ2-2	TGTGCCAGTAGTTGGGGAGCGGCCGGGGGCGGGGAGCTGTTTTTT	CASSWGAAGGGELFF
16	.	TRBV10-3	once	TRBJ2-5	TGTGCCACTTTTCCCCGACAGGATACGTCCCAAGAGACCCAGTACTTC	CATFPRQDTSQETQYF
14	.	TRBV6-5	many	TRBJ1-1	TGTGCCACCCTACCGGGGGGAGGGAACACTGAAGCTTTCTTT	CATLPGGGNTEAFF
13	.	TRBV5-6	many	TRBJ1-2	TGTGCCAGCAGCTTGCGGCAGGGTTATGGCTACACCTTC	CASSLRQGYGYTF
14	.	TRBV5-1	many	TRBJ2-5	TGCGCCAGCAGCTTAGTGCCAGAACAAGAGACCCAGTACTTC	CASSLVPEQETQYF
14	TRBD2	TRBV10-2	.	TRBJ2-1	TGCGCCAGTCGGACTAGCGGGAGTGGGGATGAGCAGTTCTTC	CASRTSGSGDEQFF
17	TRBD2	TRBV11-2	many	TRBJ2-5	TGTGCCAGCACCGCCAATAGCGGGGTAGCGGGACAAGAGACCCAGTACTTC	CASTANSGVAGQETQYF
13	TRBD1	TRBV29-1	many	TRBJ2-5	TGCAGCGTCGAGGGGACAGGGCAAGAGACCCAGTACTTC	CSVEGTGQETQYF
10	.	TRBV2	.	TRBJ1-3	TGTGCCAGCAGTGTTGACACCATATATTTT	CASSVDTIYF
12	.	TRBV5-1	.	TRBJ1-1	TGCGCCAGCCTGAGGGGGAGAACTGAAGCTTTCTTT	CASLRGRTEAFF
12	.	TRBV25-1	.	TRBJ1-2	TGTGCCAGCAGTGACCCGGGTCAGGGCTACACCTTC	CASSDPGQGYTF
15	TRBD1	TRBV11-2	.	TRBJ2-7	TGTGCCAGCAGCTTGGGACAGGGTGGATTCCGTGAGCAGTACTTC	CASSLGQGGFREQYF
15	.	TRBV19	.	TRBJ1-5	TGTGCCAGTAGTATAGGGACAGCCTCGGGCATGCCCCAGCATTTT	CASSIGTASGMPQHF
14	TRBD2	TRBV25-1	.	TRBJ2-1	TGTGCCAGCAGTGCCCAGACTAGCGGGGGTGAGCAGTTCTTC	CASSAQTSGGEQFF
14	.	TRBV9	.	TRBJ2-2	TGCGCCAGCTTTGGGCAGACGAACACCGGGGAGCTGTTTTTT	CASFGQTNTGELFF
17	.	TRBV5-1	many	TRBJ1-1	TGCGCCAGCAGCTTGGCCGGGGGGCGAGTGTCGAACACTGAAGCTTTCTTT	CASSLAGGRVSNTEAFF
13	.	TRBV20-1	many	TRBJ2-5	TGCAGTGCTCCCAGGTCGGGGAAAGAGACCCAGTACTTC	CSAPRSGKETQYF
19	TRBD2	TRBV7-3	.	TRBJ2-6	TGTGCCAGCAGCCGAGGCACTAGCGGGAGGGCCTCTGGGGCCAACGTCCTGACTTTC	CASSRGTSGRASGANVLTF